The 26 T cell receptor beta chains given below trace back to one sample, sequenced in a study of blood T cell repertoires in COVID-19. Assay used: immunoSEQ multiplex PCR; TCRdb lists only in-frame clones, some missing. This table has 450,000 or so clones, roughly 87% appearing once. Sequenced input: peripheral blood. These TCRs come from a man between 18 and 29 years old with COVID-19, enrolled during active disease.

This chain uses TRBV13 with TRBJ2-7, with 14 nucleotides matching TRBD2. Trimming took 4 bases from V and 5 from J; bases not matched to a gene: 4. Germline CDR1 and CDR2: PRHDT and FYEKMQ (reference sequence). This CDR3 has 15 residues. The CDR3 reads CASSSGLAGANEQYF. CDR3 DNA: TGTGCCAGCAGCTCGGGACTAGCGGGAGCGAACGAGCAGTACTTC.

The chain is built from TRBV7-8 and TRBJ2-1; the match to TRBD2 covers 12 bases. This CDR3 region has 17 residues. The V and J ends lost 4 bases and 5 bases, in that order; junction bases with no gene match: 9. Germline loops: CDR1 SGHVS, CDR2 FQNEAQ. CDR3 sequence (DNA): TGTGCCAGCAGCTACCCTACAGGACTAGCGGGGAACAATGAGCAGTTCTTC. Protein: CASSYPTGLAGNNEQFF.

The V call is TRBV7-9, the J call TRBJ2-5; D unresolved. The CDR3 length is 14 residues. Germline assignment: CDR1 SEHNR and CDR2 FQNEAQ (reference sequence). V was shortened by 4 bases and J by 0 bases, with 9 bases between the two germline ends. CDR3 in amino acids: CASSSQAYQETQYF. DNA for the CDR3: TGTGCCAGCAGCTCGCAGGCCTACCAAGAGACCCAGTACTTC.

This clone was seen a few times. This sequence joins TRBV7-9 and TRBJ2-1, with TRBD2 identical over 11 bases. Trimming at V came to 5 bases and at J to 8 bases, leaving 11 bases not matched to a gene. This CDR3 is 16 amino acids long. CDR1 is SEHNR and CDR2 is FQNEAQ in the germline V gene (reference sequence). The CDR3 spells CASSHGLGSGRDEQFF. CDR3 bases: TGTGCCAGCAGCCATGGATTGGGTAGCGGGAGGGATGAGCAGTTCTTC.

The genes are TRBV4-1 and TRBJ2-1; 14 bases are a match to TRBD2. V shed 0 bases, J shed 8 bases, and the junction held 9 bases outside the gene matches. In germline, CDR1 is MGHRA, CDR2 YSYEKL. The CDR3 totals 18 residues. The CDR3 reads CASSQETPWTSGGHEQFF. The CDR3 bases are TGCGCCAGCAGCCAAGAGACCCCATGGACTAGCGGGGGGCATGAGCAGTTCTTC.

V gene TRBV7-9 combines with J gene TRBJ2-2; 8 bases match TRBD2. Germline V gene sequence: CDR1 SEHNR, CDR2 FQNEAQ (reference sequence). This CDR3 is built from 15 residues. V was pared by 5 bases and J by 5 bases, with 7 bases of the junction left unmatched. The CDR3 region is CASSPLAGGTGELFF. The CDR3 nucleotides read TGTGCCAGCAGCCCCCTCGCGGGAGGAACCGGGGAGCTGTTTTTT.

V is TRBV3-1 (or the pseudogene TRBV3-2) and J is TRBJ2-7; a possible D gene is TRBD2 (6 bases). V lost 2 bases, J lost 5 bases, and 13 bases lay in between. Germline V lookup: CDR1 LGHDT, CDR2 YNNKEL (reference sequence). The CDR3 is 14 residues long. The DNA of the CDR3 is TGTGCCAGCAGCCAATACTCACTAGCCCACGAGCAGTACTTC. This encodes CASSQYSLAHEQYF.

CDR3: CASRFQGGDSGANVLTF. As DNA, the CDR3 is TGCGCCAGCAGGTTCCAGGGAGGAGACTCTGGGGCCAACGTCCTGACTTTC. This sequence joins TRBV5-1 and TRBJ2-6, with D maybe TRBD2 (6 bases). Between the trimmed V and J ends, which lost 5 bases and 0 bases, there was a span of 15 bases. Germline V lookup: CDR1 SGHRS, CDR2 YFSETQ. This CDR3 region has 17 residues.

This rearrangement joins TRBV5-5 to TRBJ2-3; possibly TRBD2 for D (6 bases). The CDR3 is 16 amino acids. Trimming left V 2 bases short and J 2 bases short, with 15 bases between. Looked up from germline, CDR1 is SGHKS and CDR2 is YYEKEE (reference sequence). The CDR3 DNA follows: TGTGCCAGCAGCTTTCTGGGCGGGGAGCCCACAGATACGCAGTATTTT. Its protein is CASSFLGGEPTDTQYF.

This chain uses TRBV6-5 with TRBJ1-5, with D hard to call. The germline V gene encodes CDR1 MNHEY and CDR2 SVGAGI. The V gene lost 4 bases and the J gene lost 1 base, with 8 bases spanning the gap. CDR3 length equals 14 residues. This CDR3 reads CASSLGGSNQPQHF. DNA of the CDR3: TGTGCCAGCAGTTTAGGAGGAAGCAATCAGCCCCAGCATTTT.

This clone was seen only a few times. This sample includes further DNA sequences coding for the same CDR3. This rearrangement joins TRBV4-1 to TRBJ1-1, with TRBD1 matching 7 bases. The V and J ends lost 2 bases and 0 bases, in that order; junction bases with no gene match: 3. The CDR3 length is 15 residues. Germline CDR1 reads MGHRA; CDR2 reads YSYEKL. The CDR3 nucleotides are TGCGCCAGCAGCCAACAGACAGGGATGAACACTGAAGCTTTCTTT. Protein sequence: CASSQQTGMNTEAFF.

This clone was counted once. The J gene is TRBJ1-3, the V gene TRBV30; tentative D call: TRBD1 (6 bases). CDR1 GTSNPN and CDR2 SVGIG come from the germline V gene (reference sequence). The CDR3 runs 13 residues. V lost 8 bases and J 2 bases, leaving 13 bases between the germline ends. The CDR3 DNA is TGTGCCGGGACACGGGGGGCTGGAAACACCATATATTTT. Its protein is CAGTRGAGNTIYF.

The V and J genes are TRBV5-1 and TRBJ2-1; TRBD2 matches at 9 bases. The junction had 14 bases not matched to a gene; V was cut back by 3 bases and J by 10 bases. From germline, CDR1 is SGHRS and CDR2 YFSETQ. The CDR3 length is 16 residues. The CDR3 DNA sequence: TGCGCCAGCAGCTCCCTGACTAGCGGTGAGACGGGCGAGCAGTTCTTC. This sequence encodes CASSSLTSGETGEQFF.

V gene TRBV2 combines with J gene TRBJ2-7; D gene ambiguous. V lost 3 bases and J lost 5, with 11 bases in between. CDR3 length: 13 amino acids. Germline-derived CDR1 and CDR2 are SNHLY and FYNNEI. CDR3 loop: CASSEDSSHEQYF. The CDR3 coding sequence is TGTGCCAGCAGTGAGGATAGCAGCCACGAGCAGTACTTC. Combining the CDR3 with reference TRBV2 and TRBJ2-7 gives the whole variable domain EPEVTQTPSHQVTQMGQEVILRCVPISNHLYFYWYRQILGQKVEFLVSFYNNEISEKSEIFDDQFSVERPDGSNFTLKIRSTKLEDSAMYFCASSEDSSHEQYFGPGTRLTVT.

The chain employs TRBV23-1 and TRBJ2-7, with D maybe TRBD1 (6 bases). TRBV23-1 falls under the ORF class, with uncertain function. This CDR3 comprises 14 residues. Trimming left V 4 bases short and J 0 bases short, with 10 bases between. The DNA for the CDR3 is TGCGCCAGCAGTCTGGCAGGGGACTCCTACGAGCAGTACTTC. This sequence encodes CASSLAGDSYEQYF.

V gene TRBV6-1 combines with J gene TRBJ2-2, with 10 bases lining up with TRBD2. V was pared by 3 bases and J by 7 bases, with 8 bases of the junction left unmatched. Germline CDR1 is MNHNS and CDR2 is SASEGT. CDR3 length equals 16 residues. This CDR3 is CASSDLAGAHFGELFF. CDR3 bases: TGTGCCAGCAGTGACCTAGCGGGAGCCCATTTCGGGGAGCTGTTTTTT.

This sequence joins TRBV5-1 and TRBJ2-7; D is perhaps TRBD1 (5 bases). The germline V gene encodes CDR1 SGHRS and CDR2 YFSETQ. The germline V and J ends were trimmed by 6 bases and 6 bases, with 19 bases remaining between them. This CDR3 is built from 14 residues. CDR3 loop: CASTPLTDMSEQYF. The CDR3 nucleotides read TGCGCCAGCACCCCTTTGACAGATATGAGCGAGCAGTACTTC.

The rearrangement links TRBV20-1 to TRBJ2-2; D is perhaps TRBD1 (5 bases). Per the germline V gene, CDR1 is DFQATT and CDR2 is SNEGSKA (reference sequence). Trimming shortened V by 3 bases and J by 3 bases, and 11 bases separated the two germline ends. This CDR3 spans 14 amino acids. The CDR3 sequence: CSASQGTDTGELFF. The CDR3 DNA reads as TGCAGTGCTAGTCAGGGAACGGACACCGGGGAGCTGTTTTTT.

The CDR3 DNA sequence: TGCAGCGTGGGACAGCGAACTAATGAAAAACTGTTTTTT. Its protein is CSVGQRTNEKLFF. This chain links TRBV29-1 with TRBJ1-4, with 7 bases aligning to TRBD1. The V and J ends lost 6 bases and 1 base, in that order; junction bases with no gene match: 2. CDR1 SQVTM and CDR2 ANQGSEA come from the germline V gene. CDR3 length equals 13 residues.

This chain links TRBV7-3 with TRBJ2-1, with 11 positions matching TRBD2. The V segment lost 5 bases and the J segment 4 bases; nucleotides outside the gene matches: 4. The CDR3 has 15 residues. Germline CDR1 SGHTA, CDR2 FQGTGA. This CDR3 is CASSMGLADYNEQFF. For the CDR3, the DNA is TGTGCCAGCAGCATGGGACTAGCGGATTACAATGAGCAGTTCTTC.

The genes are TRBV19 and TRBJ1-2; TRBD1 agrees at 9 bases. Germline CDR1 reads LNHDA; CDR2 reads SQIVND (reference sequence). The CDR3 is made up of 13 amino acids. V trimming: 9 bases; J trimming: 3 bases; junction bases outside the gene matches: 5. CDR3 sequence reads: CASARDRDYGYTF. The CDR3 DNA reads as TGTGCCAGCGCCCGGGACAGGGACTATGGCTACACCTTC.

The chain joins TRBV19 to TRBJ1-6; 9 bases are a match to TRBD1. Germline V gene data show CDR1 as LNHDA and CDR2 as SQIVND (reference sequence). With 6 bases clipped from V and 10 bases from J, the junction kept 10 bases outside the gene matches. The CDR3 covers 15 residues. Here the CDR3 reads CASRGRDRASSPLHF. CDR3 nucleotides: TGTGCCAGTAGAGGCCGGGACAGGGCATCATCACCCCTCCACTTT.

The V and J genes are TRBV20-1 and TRBJ2-7; D is uncertain. The CDR3 runs to 11 residues. Germline V CDR1 and CDR2: DFQATT, SNEGSKA (reference sequence). V shed 4 bases and J shed 3 bases, with 7 bases lying between them. The CDR3 sequence: CSAMADYEQYF. The CDR3 coding sequence is TGCAGTGCTATGGCGGACTACGAGCAGTACTTC.

This rearrangement joins TRBV30 to TRBJ1-1; 8 bases match TRBD1. V was clipped by 1 base and J by 11 bases; unmatched bases: 12. This CDR3 has 14 residues. The germline V gene encodes CDR1 GTSNPN and CDR2 SVGIG (reference sequence). CDR3 bases: TGTGCCTGGAGTGACAACGTTGTCAGGGGGCGGGCTTTCTTT. It encodes CAWSDNVVRGRAFF.

The chain is built from TRBV5-5 and TRBJ2-7, with TRBD1 as a possible D gene (6 bases). The CDR3 totals 16 residues. Trimming took 0 bases from V and 3 from J, leaving 16 bases between them. Looked up from germline, CDR1 is SGHKS and CDR2 is YYEKEE (reference sequence). CDR3 residues: CASSLVSGDPGYEQYF. The CDR3 DNA is TGTGCCAGCAGCTTGGTATCAGGGGACCCCGGCTACGAGCAGTACTTC.

This clone has a single count. The J gene is TRBJ2-1, the V gene TRBV18, with 9 positions matching TRBD1. Germline V lookup: CDR1 KGHSH, CDR2 LQKENI. The CDR3 is made up of 16 amino acids. Germline trimming cut 3 bases from V and 10 bases from J; bases unmatched to any gene: 13. The CDR3 protein is CASSPRIGQGPDEQFF. The CDR3 region has the DNA TGTGCCAGCTCACCCCGCATAGGACAGGGGCCGGACGAGCAGTTCTTC.